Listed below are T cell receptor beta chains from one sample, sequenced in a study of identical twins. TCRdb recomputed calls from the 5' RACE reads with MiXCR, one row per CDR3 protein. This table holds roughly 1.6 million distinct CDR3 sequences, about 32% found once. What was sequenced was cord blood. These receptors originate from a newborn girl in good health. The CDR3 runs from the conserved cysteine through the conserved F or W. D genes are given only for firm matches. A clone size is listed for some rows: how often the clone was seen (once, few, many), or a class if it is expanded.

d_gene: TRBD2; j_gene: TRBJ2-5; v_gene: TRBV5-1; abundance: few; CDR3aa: CASSLSGTKETQYF; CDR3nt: TGCGCCAGCAGCTTAAGCGGGACGAAAGAGACCCAGTACTTC
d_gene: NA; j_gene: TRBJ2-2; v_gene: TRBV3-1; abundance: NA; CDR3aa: CASSQEDGPRLNTGELFF; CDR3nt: TGTGCCAGCAGCCAAGAAGACGGACCACGTCTGAACACCGGGGAGCTGTTTTTT
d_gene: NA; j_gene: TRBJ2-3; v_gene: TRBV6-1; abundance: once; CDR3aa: CASSASGRPSTDTQYF; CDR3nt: TGTGCCAGCAGTGCTTCAGGTCGCCCTAGCACAGATACGCAGTATTTT
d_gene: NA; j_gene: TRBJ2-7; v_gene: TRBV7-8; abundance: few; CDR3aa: CASSLGRGHFYEQYF; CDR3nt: TGTGCCAGCAGCTTAGGGCGGGGGCACTTCTACGAGCAGTACTTC
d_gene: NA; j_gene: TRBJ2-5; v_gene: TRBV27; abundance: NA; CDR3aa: CASRSSPLAEQETQYF; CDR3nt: TGTGCCAGCCGCAGCTCTCCCTTAGCGGAACAAGAGACCCAGTACTTC
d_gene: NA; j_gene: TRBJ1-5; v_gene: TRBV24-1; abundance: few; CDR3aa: CATSDGVSYSNQPQHF; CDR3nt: TGTGCCACCAGTGATGGGGTCTCCTATAGCAATCAGCCCCAGCATTTT
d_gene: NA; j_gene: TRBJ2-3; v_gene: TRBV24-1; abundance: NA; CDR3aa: CATQAPAGTDTQYF; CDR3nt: TGTGCCACACAGGCACCCGCGGGCACAGATACGCAGTATTTT
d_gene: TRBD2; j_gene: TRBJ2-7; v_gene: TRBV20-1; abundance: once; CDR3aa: CSGLAGGQDEQYF; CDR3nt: TGCAGTGGTCTAGCGGGAGGGCAGGACGAGCAGTACTTC
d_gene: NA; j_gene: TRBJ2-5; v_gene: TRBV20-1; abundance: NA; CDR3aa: CSAGAKGNEQYF; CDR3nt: TGCAGTGCGGGGGCTAAGGGAAATGAGCAGTACTTC
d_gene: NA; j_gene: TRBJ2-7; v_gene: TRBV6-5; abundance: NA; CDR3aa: CASNSEGENNEQYF; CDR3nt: TGTGCCAGCAATTCGGAGGGCGAAAACAATGAGCAGTACTTC
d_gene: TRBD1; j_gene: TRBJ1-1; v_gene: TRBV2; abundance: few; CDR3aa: CASVLKGQGGWTEAFF; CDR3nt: TGTGCCAGCGTCCTTAAGGGACAGGGGGGATGGACTGAAGCTTTCTTT
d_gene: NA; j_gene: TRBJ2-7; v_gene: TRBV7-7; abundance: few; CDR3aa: CASSPGSGGEQYF; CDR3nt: TGTGCCAGCAGCCCCGGATCCGGTGGCGAGCAGTACTTC
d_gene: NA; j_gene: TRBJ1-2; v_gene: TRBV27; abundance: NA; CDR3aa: CASSFGRVRGGYTF; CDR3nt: TGTGCCAGCAGTTTCGGGAGGGTGAGGGGAGGCTACACCTTC
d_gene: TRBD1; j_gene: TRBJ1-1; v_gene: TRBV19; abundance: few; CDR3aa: CASSMGWGQGAMNTEAFF; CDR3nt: TGTGCCAGTAGTATGGGTTGGGGGCAGGGGGCCATGAACACTGAAGCTTTCTTT
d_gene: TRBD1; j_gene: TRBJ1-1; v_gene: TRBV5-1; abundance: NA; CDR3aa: CASTDRGLEAFF; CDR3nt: TGCGCCAGCACCGACAGGGGTCTTGAAGCTTTCTTT
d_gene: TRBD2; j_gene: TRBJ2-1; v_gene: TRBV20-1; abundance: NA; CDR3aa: CSARDWTSGVSYNEQFF; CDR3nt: TGCAGTGCTAGAGATTGGACTAGCGGTGTATCCTACAATGAGCAGTTCTTC
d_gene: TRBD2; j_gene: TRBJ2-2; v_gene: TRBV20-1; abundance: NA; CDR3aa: CSAVLAGKGAGELFF; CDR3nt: TGCAGTGCTGTCCTAGCGGGAAAGGGGGCCGGGGAGCTGTTTTTT
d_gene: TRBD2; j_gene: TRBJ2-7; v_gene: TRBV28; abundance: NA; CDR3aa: CASSSGLADYERYF; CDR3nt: TGTGCCAGCAGTTCGGGACTAGCTGACTACGAGCGGTACTTC
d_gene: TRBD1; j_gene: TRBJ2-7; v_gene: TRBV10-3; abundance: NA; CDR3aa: CAISEGTGHPEQYF; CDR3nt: TGTGCCATCAGTGAAGGGACAGGACACCCCGAGCAGTACTTC
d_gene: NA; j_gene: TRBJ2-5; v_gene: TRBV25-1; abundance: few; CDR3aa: CASTLIGGETQYF; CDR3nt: TGTGCCAGCACCTTAATCGGTGGGGAGACCCAGTACTTC
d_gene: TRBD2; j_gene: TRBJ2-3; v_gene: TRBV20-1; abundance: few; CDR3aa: CSAPGRHSDTQYF; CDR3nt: TGCAGTGCTCCCGGGAGGCACTCAGATACGCAGTATTTT
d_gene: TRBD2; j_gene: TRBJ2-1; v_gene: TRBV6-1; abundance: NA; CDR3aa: CASITGTSGTNEQFF; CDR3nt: TGTGCCAGCATCACCGGGACTAGCGGTACCAATGAGCAGTTCTTC